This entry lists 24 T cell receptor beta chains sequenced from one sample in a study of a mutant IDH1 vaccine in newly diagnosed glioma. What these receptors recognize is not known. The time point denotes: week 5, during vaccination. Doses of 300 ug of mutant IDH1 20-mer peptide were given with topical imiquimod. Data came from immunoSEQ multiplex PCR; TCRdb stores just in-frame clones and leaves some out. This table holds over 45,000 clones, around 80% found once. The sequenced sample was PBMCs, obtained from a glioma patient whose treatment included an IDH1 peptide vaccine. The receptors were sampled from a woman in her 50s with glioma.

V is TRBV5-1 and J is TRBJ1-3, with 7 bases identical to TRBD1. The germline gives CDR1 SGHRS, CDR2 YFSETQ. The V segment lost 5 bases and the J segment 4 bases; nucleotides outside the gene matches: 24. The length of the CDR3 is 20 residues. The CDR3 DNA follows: TGCGCCAGCAGAAACAGGGGCCAGTTAATGGGGAGGAAGAGAGGAAACACCATATATTTT. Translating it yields CASRNRGQLMGRKRGNTIYF.

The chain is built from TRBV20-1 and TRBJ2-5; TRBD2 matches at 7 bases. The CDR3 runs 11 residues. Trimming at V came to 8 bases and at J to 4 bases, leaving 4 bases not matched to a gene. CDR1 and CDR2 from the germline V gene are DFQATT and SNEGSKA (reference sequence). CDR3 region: CSSGRAETQYF. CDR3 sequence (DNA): TGCAGTTCAGGGAGGGCAGAGACCCAGTACTTC.

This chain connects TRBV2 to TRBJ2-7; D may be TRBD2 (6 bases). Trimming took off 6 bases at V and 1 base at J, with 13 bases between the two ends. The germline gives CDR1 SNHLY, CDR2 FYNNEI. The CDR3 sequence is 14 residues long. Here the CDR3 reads CASRGTFLSYEQYF. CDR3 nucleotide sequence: TGTGCCAGCAGGGGGACTTTCCTATCCTACGAGCAGTACTTC.

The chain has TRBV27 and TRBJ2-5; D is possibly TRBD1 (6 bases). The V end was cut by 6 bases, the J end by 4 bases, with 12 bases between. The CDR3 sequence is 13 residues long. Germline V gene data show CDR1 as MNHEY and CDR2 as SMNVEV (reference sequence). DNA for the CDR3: TGTGCCAGCAGCTCCCAGGGGTCAGAGACCCAGTACTTC. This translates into CASSSQGSETQYF.

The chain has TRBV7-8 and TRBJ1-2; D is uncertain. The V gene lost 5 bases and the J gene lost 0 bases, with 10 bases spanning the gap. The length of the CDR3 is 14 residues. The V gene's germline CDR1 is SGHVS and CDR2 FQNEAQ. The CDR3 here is CASSLTLANYGYTF. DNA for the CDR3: TGTGCCAGCAGCCTAACTCTAGCTAACTATGGCTACACCTTC.

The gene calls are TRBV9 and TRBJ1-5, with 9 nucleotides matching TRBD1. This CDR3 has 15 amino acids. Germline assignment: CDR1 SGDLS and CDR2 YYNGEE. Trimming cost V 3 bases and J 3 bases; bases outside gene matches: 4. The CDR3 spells CASSGGTGNNQPQHF. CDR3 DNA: TGTGCCAGCAGCGGGGGGACAGGGAACAATCAGCCCCAGCATTTT. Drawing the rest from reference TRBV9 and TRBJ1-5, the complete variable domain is DSGVTQTPKHLITATGQRVTLRCSPRSGDLSVYWYQQSLDQGLQFLIQYYNGEERAKGNILERFSAQQFPDLHSELNLSSLELGDSALYFCASSGGTGNNQPQHFGDGTRLSIL.

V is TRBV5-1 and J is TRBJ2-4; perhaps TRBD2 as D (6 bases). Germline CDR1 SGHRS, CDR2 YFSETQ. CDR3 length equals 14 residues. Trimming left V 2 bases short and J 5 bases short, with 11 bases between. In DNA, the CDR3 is TGCGCCAGCAGCTTCGGGGGTGGAGAAAACATTCAGTACTTC. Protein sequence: CASSFGGGENIQYF.

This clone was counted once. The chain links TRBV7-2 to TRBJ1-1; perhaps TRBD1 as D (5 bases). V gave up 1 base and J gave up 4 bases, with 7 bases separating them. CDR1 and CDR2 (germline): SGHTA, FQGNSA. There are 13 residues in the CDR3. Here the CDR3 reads CASSLGGPTEAFF. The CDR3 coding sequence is TGTGCCAGCAGCTTAGGGGGCCCCACTGAAGCTTTCTTT.

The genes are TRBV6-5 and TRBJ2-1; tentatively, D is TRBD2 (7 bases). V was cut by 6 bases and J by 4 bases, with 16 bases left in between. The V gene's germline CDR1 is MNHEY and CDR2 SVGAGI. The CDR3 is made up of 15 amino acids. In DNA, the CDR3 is TGTGCCAGCAGCAACCGAAGGGGGGGGTACAATGAGCAGTTCTTC. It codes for CASSNRRGGYNEQFF.

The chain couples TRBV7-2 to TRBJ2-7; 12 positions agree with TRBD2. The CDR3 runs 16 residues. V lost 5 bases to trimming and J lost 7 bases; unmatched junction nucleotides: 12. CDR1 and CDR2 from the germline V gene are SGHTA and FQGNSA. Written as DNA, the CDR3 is TGTGCCAGCAGCCCAAATCTAGCGGGGGGGCTTAGGGAGCAGTACTTC. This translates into CASSPNLAGGLREQYF.

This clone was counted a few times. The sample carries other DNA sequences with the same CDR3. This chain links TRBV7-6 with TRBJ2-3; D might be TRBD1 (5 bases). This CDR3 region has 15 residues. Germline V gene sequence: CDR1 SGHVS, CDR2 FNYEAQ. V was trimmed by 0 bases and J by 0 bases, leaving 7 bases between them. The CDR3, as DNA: TGTGCCAGCAGCTTAGCAGGGGCCAGCACAGATACGCAGTATTTT. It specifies CASSLAGASTDTQYF.

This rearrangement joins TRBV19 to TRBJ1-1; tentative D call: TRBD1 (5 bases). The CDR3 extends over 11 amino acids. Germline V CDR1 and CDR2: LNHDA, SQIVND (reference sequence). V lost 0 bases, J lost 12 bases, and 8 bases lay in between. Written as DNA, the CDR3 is TGTGCCAGTAGTATAGATAGGGGTACTTTCTTT. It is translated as CASSIDRGTFF.

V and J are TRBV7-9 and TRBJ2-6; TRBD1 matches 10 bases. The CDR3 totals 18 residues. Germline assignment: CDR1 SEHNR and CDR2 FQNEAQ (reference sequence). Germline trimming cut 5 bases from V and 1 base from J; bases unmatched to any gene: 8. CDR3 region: CASSPGTGVTSGANVLTF. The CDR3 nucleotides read TGTGCCAGCAGCCCCGGGACAGGGGTAACTTCTGGGGCCAACGTCCTGACTTTC.

CDR3: CASSSPGQGAGTEAFF. Written as DNA, the CDR3 is TGTGCCAGCAGTTCCCCCGGACAGGGGGCCGGCACTGAAGCTTTCTTT. This chain joins TRBV6-5 and TRBJ1-1, with 11 positions matching TRBD1. Germline-derived CDR1 and CDR2 are MNHEY and SVGAGI. The CDR3 length is 16 residues. V was pared by 4 bases and J by 4 bases, with 8 bases of the junction left unmatched.

CDR3 DNA: TGTGCCAGCATGGGGGGACGGGCCTACGAGCAGTACTTC. Translated: CASMGGRAYEQYF. The V gene is TRBV28, the J gene TRBJ2-7, with TRBD2 as a possible D gene (6 bases). There are 13 residues in the CDR3. Trimming stripped 7 bases from V and 2 bases from J, with 12 bases between. Germline V lookup: CDR1 MDHEN, CDR2 SYDVKM.

The CDR3 protein is CASSLQGGGYNEQFF. The CDR3 DNA follows: TGCGCCAGCAGCTTACAGGGGGGTGGGTACAATGAGCAGTTCTTC. The chain combines TRBV5-1 with TRBJ2-1; 8 nucleotides align to TRBD1. The CDR3 sequence is 15 residues long. J was trimmed by 4 bases and V by 2 bases; bases with no gene match: 5. Germline V lookup: CDR1 SGHRS, CDR2 YFSETQ.

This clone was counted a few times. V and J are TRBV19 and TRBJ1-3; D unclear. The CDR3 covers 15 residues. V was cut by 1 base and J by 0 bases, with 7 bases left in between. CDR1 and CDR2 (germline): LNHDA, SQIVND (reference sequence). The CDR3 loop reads CASSIAVYSGNTIYF. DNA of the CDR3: TGTGCCAGTAGTATAGCGGTCTACTCTGGAAACACCATATATTTT.

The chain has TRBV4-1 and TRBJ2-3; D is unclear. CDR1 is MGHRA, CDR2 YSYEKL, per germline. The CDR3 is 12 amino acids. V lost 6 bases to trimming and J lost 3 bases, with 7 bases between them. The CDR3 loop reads CASSAVTDTQYF. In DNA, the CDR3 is TGCGCCAGCAGTGCGGTTACAGATACGCAGTATTTT.

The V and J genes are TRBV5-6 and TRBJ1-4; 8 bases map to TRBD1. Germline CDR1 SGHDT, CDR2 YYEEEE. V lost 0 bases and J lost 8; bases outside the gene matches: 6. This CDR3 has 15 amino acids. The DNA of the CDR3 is TGTGCCAGCAGCTTGGAGCAGGGGGCGAGGGAAAAACTGTTTTTT. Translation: CASSLEQGAREKLFF.

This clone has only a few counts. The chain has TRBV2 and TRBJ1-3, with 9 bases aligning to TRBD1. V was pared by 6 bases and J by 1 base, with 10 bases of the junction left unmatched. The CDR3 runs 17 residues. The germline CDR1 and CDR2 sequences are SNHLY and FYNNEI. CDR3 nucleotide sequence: TGTGCCAGCAGGGGAGGGACAGGGTATTCGTCTGGAAACACCATATATTTT. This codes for CASRGGTGYSSGNTIYF.

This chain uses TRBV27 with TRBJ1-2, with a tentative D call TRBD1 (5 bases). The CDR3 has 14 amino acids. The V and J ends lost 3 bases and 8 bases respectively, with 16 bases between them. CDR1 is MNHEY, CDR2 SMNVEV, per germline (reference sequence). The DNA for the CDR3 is TGTGCCAGCAGTTTTCAGGGAAGAGGTTCGGGCTACACCTTC. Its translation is CASSFQGRGSGYTF.

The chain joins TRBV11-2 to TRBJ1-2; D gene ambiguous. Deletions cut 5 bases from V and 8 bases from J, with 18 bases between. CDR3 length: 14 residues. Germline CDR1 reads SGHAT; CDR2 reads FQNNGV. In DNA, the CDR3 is TGTGCCAGCAGCCTTCAGGTACAAGAGAACGGCTACACCTTC. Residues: CASSLQVQENGYTF.

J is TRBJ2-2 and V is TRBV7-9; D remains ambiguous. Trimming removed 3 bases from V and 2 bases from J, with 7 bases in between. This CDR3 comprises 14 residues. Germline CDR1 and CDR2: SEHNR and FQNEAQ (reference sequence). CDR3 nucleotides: TGTGCCAGCAGCTTCCGGCCCAACACCGGGGAGCTGTTTTTT. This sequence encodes CASSFRPNTGELFF.

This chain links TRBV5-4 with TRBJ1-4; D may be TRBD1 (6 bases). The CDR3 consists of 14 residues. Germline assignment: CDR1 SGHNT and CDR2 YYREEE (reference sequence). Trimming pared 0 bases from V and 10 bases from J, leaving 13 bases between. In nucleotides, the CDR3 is TGTGCCAGCAGCTTGGGAGGGGGTGCGGGAAAACTGTTTTTT. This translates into CASSLGGGAGKLFF.